This T cell receptor beta chain was captured in a study of post-analysis software for immune sequencing data. Overall study context: Progressive-relapsing, secondary progressive and relapsing-remitting multiple sclerosis were among the disease courses included. The study, taken as a whole, reports: In patients, TRBV5-6, TRBV5-1 and TRBV20-1 belonged to roughly 5 TRBV segments found more frequently than in controls. The F measure placed samples prepared in the same batch into strongly shared clusters.

From germline, CDR1 is SEHNR and CDR2 FQNEAQ (reference sequence). The CDR3 runs to 14 residues. Between the trimmed V and J ends, which lost 9 bases and 2 bases, there was a span of 17 bases. The TCR beta cDNA libraries carried unique molecular identifiers. Starting from about 0.94 to 9.7 million T cells, the study yielded about 540,000 cDNA molecules. MiXCR, applied by TCRdb to the PCR reads, yields one record per CDR3 protein. The top ten hold roughly 1.8% of the sample, which has 450,000 to 700,000 distinct CDR3 sequences, roughly two fifths seen once. Worth noting for this clonotype: Its antigen is as yet unknown.

The source of this sequence is a girl aged 5-17 years with multiple sclerosis. V usage is TRBV7-9 and J usage is TRBJ2-7; the D gene could be TRBD1 or TRBD2 (5 bases each). Sequencing was performed on blood. CDR3 in DNA: TGTGCCAGGGGGGTTGTGGTGGAAACCTACGAGCAGTACTTC. Translating it yields CARGVVVETYEQYF.